Below are 21 T cell receptor beta chains sequenced from a single sample in a study of T cells in Graves' hyperthyroidism and ophthalmopathy. What was amplified from RNA transcripts were TCR beta CDR3 regions. The HTBI primer set was used in a first-round RT-PCR of the TCR CDR3. TCRdb reprocessed the multiplex PCR reads via MiXCR and lists one record per CDR3 protein. The data contain about 200,000 distinct CDR3 sequences, roughly a sixth of them singletons. The sequenced sample consisted of blood. These receptors all stem from a man aged 45-65 years with Graves' hyperthyroidism.

At least ten counts were recorded for this clonotype. The chain recombines TRBV5-1 with TRBJ1-1; D is undetermined. Germline lookup yields CDR1 SGHRS and CDR2 YFSETQ. With 1 base removed from V and 5 bases from J, the gap between germline ends came to 12 bases. This CDR3 spans 14 amino acids. CDR3 coding DNA: TGCGCCAGCAGCTTGTTCGCCGGTACTACTGAAGCTTTCTTT. This sequence encodes CASSLFAGTTEAFF.

This clonotype was observed many times. The chain recombines TRBV2 with TRBJ2-7, with 11 bases that match TRBD2. V lost 0 bases, J lost 6 bases, and 16 bases stayed unmatched. The V gene's germline CDR1 is SNHLY and CDR2 FYNNEI. The CDR3 contains 19 residues. As DNA, the CDR3 is TGTGCCAGCAGTGAAGCGGTAGCGGGAGGGGTAGGACGAGTAAGCGAGCAGTACTTC. Its translation: CASSEAVAGGVGRVSEQYF.

Turning to this clonotype: This may be a read error: a much more frequent sequence differs by one nucleotide. The chain joins TRBV10-3 to TRBJ2-1, with D perhaps being TRBD1 or TRBD2 (6 bases each). CDR3 length: 16 residues. Germline CDR1 and CDR2: ENHRY and SYGVKD. The CDR3 DNA reads TGTGCCATCAGTGAGTCGGGGGGCAGCGCCTACAATGAGCAGTCCTTC. As protein: CAISESGGSAYNEQSF.

The chain has TRBV11-3 and TRBJ2-4, with D tentatively TRBD1 (6 bases). The germline CDR1 and CDR2 sequences are SGHNT and YENEEA. Trimming took off 5 bases at V and 6 bases at J, with 11 bases between the two ends. The CDR3 is 13 residues long. In DNA form, the CDR3 reads TGTGCCAGCAGCCCGGGGACACGAAACATTCAGTACTTC. Residues: CASSPGTRNIQYF. The full variable domain, with the rest looked up from reference TRBV11-3 and TRBJ2-4, is EAGVVQSPRYKIIEKKQPVAFWCNPISGHNTLYWYLQNLGQGPELLIRYENEEAVDDSQLPKDRFSAERLKGVDSTLKIQPAELGDSAVYLCASSPGTRNIQYFGAGTRLSVL.

The table lists this clonotype with many counts. At one end, the junction sequence differs from germline, possibly due to a read error. V usage is TRBV7-9 and J usage is TRBJ2-3; 11 bases agree with TRBD2. The CDR3 covers 15 residues. From germline, CDR1 is SEHNR and CDR2 FQNEAQ (reference sequence). Written as DNA, the CDR3 is TGTGCCAGCAGCGTAGCGGGAGGGAATGCAGATACGCAGTATTTT. Its translation is CASSVAGGNADTQYF.

This clonotype was seen at least ten times. CDR3 residues: CASSWEVNNEQFF. The CDR3 coding sequence is TGTGCCAGCAGTTGGGAAGTTAACAATGAGCAGTTCTTC. The chain is built from TRBV28 and TRBJ2-1; D remains unclear. V lost 4 bases and J 5 bases, leaving 9 bases between the germline ends. From germline, CDR1 is MDHEN and CDR2 SYDVKM. The CDR3 consists of 13 residues.

This clonotype was seen ten or more times. The chain joins TRBV11-1 to TRBJ2-3; 12 bases line up with TRBD2. J lost 6 bases, V lost 3 bases, and 4 bases had no gene match. Germline V gene data show CDR1 as SGHAT and CDR2 as FQDESV (reference sequence). CDR3 length: 15 amino acids. In DNA, the CDR3 is TGTGCCAGCAGCTTTACTAGCGGGAGGCGGGATACGCAGTATTTT. Translating gives CASSFTSGRRDTQYF.

At least ten counts were recorded for this clonotype. The V gene is TRBV10-3, the J gene TRBJ2-5, with 7 positions matching TRBD2. Germline V CDR1 and CDR2: ENHRY, SYGVKD. The CDR3 spans 16 residues. Germline trimming cut 0 bases from V and 1 base from J; bases unmatched to any gene: 5. The CDR3 region is CAISESRGSLQETQYF. CDR3 DNA sequence: TGTGCCATCAGTGAGTCGCGCGGGAGTCTCCAAGAGACCCAGTACTTC.

The gene calls are TRBV2 and TRBJ2-3; D not certain. V was pared by 1 base and J by 5 bases, with 16 bases between. Per the germline V gene, CDR1 is SNHLY and CDR2 is FYNNEI. This CDR3 spans 16 amino acids. CDR3: CASSEGDFTYQDTQYF. CDR3 DNA: TGTGCCAGCAGTGAAGGGGATTTCACGTATCAAGATACGCAGTATTTT.

This clonotype was recorded at least ten times. This chain uses TRBV12-5 with TRBJ2-5; 9 bases align to TRBD1. Germline values: CDR1 LGHNT, CDR2 FRNRAP. The CDR3 loop spans 15 amino acids. Trimming at V came to 5 bases and at J to 4 bases, leaving 8 bases not matched to a gene. The CDR3 bases are TGTGCTAGTGGTCCTAGGGGACAGGGCGGAGAGACCCAGTACTTC. Protein sequence: CASGPRGQGGETQYF.

There are many counts of this clonotype. The chain employs TRBV12-3 or TRBV12-4 and TRBJ1-3; D is unresolved. The CDR3 is made up of 16 amino acids. V was cut by 3 bases and J by 0 bases, with 12 bases left in between. The CDR3 region has the DNA TGTGCCAGCAGTTTCGGGCGACGGCGCTCTGGAAACACCATATATTTT. Protein sequence: CASSFGRRRSGNTIYF.

The V call is TRBV18, the J call TRBJ2-7; 10 bases fit TRBD2. Trimming took 6 bases from V and 3 from J; bases not matched to a gene: 8. Germline lookup yields CDR1 KGHSH and CDR2 LQKENI. CDR3 length: 15 amino acids. The DNA of the CDR3 is TGTGCCAGCTCCCATACTAGCGGGAACGACTACGAGCAGTACTTC. Its protein is CASSHTSGNDYEQYF. Filled out from reference TRBV18 and TRBJ2-7, the complete variable domain reads NAGVMQNPRHLVRRRGQEARLRCSPMKGHSHVYWYRQLPEEGLKFMVYLQKENIIDESGMPKERFSAEFPKEGPSILRIQQVVRGDSAAYFCASSHTSGNDYEQYFGPGTRLTVT.

This clonotype was seen many times. The CDR3 nucleotides are TGTGCCAGCAGTTTAGGGGACAGGGAAACAGATACGCAGTATTTT. Translation: CASSLGDRETDTQYF. The V call is TRBV28, the J call TRBJ2-3; 9 nucleotides agree with TRBD1. The CDR3 covers 15 residues. CDR1 is MDHEN, CDR2 SYDVKM, per germline. Trimming removed 2 bases from V and 3 bases from J; junction bases left unmatched: 3.

In its sample, this clonotype was seen many times. The CDR3 region is CAISESVKQGDTQYF. The CDR3 DNA reads as TGTGCCATCAGTGAGTCGGTGAAACAGGGGGATACGCAGTATTTT. The rearrangement links TRBV10-3 to TRBJ2-3, with 7 positions matching TRBD1. The J segment lost 6 bases and the V segment lost 0 bases, leaving 6 bases of the junction unmatched. CDR3 length equals 15 residues. The V gene's germline CDR1 is ENHRY and CDR2 SYGVKD.

This clonotype has at least ten counts. This chain links TRBV28 with TRBJ2-3, with 8 bases fitting TRBD1. Trimming cost V 7 bases and J 4 bases; bases outside gene matches: 4. The CDR3 has 13 amino acids. Germline assignment: CDR1 MDHEN and CDR2 SYDVKM. The chain's CDR3 is CASKGQAPDTQYF. The DNA of the CDR3 is TGTGCCAGCAAGGGACAGGCCCCAGATACGCAGTATTTT.

This clonotype was detected ten times or more. The V and J genes are TRBV27 and TRBJ1-2; 7 bases are a match to TRBD1. This CDR3 has 14 amino acids. Germline CDR1 MNHEY, CDR2 SMNVEV (reference sequence). The V segment lost 6 bases and the J segment 8 bases; nucleotides outside the gene matches: 12. CDR3 nucleotide sequence: TGTGCCAGCAGGTACAGGGGAGGGGGTGGAGGCTACACCTTC. This translates into CASRYRGGGGGYTF.

This clonotype has just a few counts. The V and J genes are TRBV6-9 and TRBJ1-2; possible D gene TRBD1, 6 bases. The germline CDR1 and CDR2 sequences are MNHGY and SVAAGI. The germline V and J ends were trimmed by 2 bases and 4 bases, with 8 bases remaining between them. This CDR3 comprises 13 residues. The CDR3 reads CASSYQGTYGYTF. The CDR3 DNA is TGTGCCAGCAGTTATCAGGGGACCTATGGCTACACCTTC.

This clonotype occurred a few times. The chain uses TRBV29-1 and TRBJ1-2; D call uncertain. V was pared by 7 bases and J by 2 bases, with 11 bases between. This CDR3 has 12 residues. The germline CDR1 and CDR2 sequences are SQVTM and ANQGSEA. For the CDR3, the DNA is TGCAGCGGTGGATGGGAGAACTATGGCTACACCTTC. It yields the protein CSGGWENYGYTF.

This clonotype appeared many times. This chain connects TRBV6-1 to TRBJ2-7; D ambiguous. The CDR3 extends over 16 amino acids. V was trimmed by 2 bases and J by 0 bases, leaving 14 bases between them. CDR1 is MNHNS, CDR2 SASEGT, per germline. CDR3 bases: TGTGCCAGCAGTGAAATTGCTTTTGGGCTCTCCTACGAGCAGTACTTC. Translation: CASSEIAFGLSYEQYF.

The chain is built from TRBV6-1 and TRBJ2-5; possibly TRBD1 or TRBD2 for D (6 bases each). Germline CDR1 and CDR2: MNHNS and SASEGT. V gave up 7 bases and J gave up 4 bases, with 19 bases separating them. The CDR3 consists of 15 residues. Written as DNA, the CDR3 is TGTGCCAGCACCCCAGGGGAGGAGTTGTTAGAGACCCAGTACTTC. This gives the protein CASTPGEELLETQYF.

Many counts were recorded for this clonotype. The CDR3 DNA follows: TGTGCCAGCAGTTTTGGTGGACAGAACACTGAAGCTTTCTTT. This sequence encodes CASSFGGQNTEAFF. The chain has TRBV5-8 and TRBJ1-1; D is possibly TRBD1 (5 bases). With 5 bases removed from V and 1 base from J, the gap between germline ends came to 12 bases. CDR3 length: 14 residues. Germline V CDR1 and CDR2: SGHTS, YDEGEE. Using reference TRBV5-8 and TRBJ1-1 for the parts outside the CDR3, the full variable domain is EAGVTQSPTHLIKTRGQQATLRCSPISGHTSVYWYQQALGLGLQFLLWYDEGEERNRGNFPPRFSGRQFPNYSSELNVNALELEDSALYLCASSFGGQNTEAFFGQGTRLTVV.